The 30 T cell receptor beta chains in this list originate from one sample, sequenced in a study of blood T cell repertoires in COVID-19. Profiling relied on immunoSEQ multiplex PCR, and the TCRdb table lists in-frame clones only, not all of them. The sample has hundreds of thousands of clones, approximately 85% seen once. Source material: peripheral blood. These receptors were taken from a man in his fifties or sixties with active or convalescent COVID-19.

V gene TRBV6-1 combines with J gene TRBJ2-3; perhaps TRBD1 as D (5 bases). This CDR3 has 17 amino acids. Trimming took off 2 bases at V and 1 base at J, with 16 bases between the two ends. The germline CDR1 and CDR2 sequences are MNHNS and SASEGT. The CDR3 DNA is TGTGCCAGCAGTGAAAGGGTAGCCCAGGGTCGCACAGATACGCAGTATTTT. Protein product: CASSERVAQGRTDTQYF.

The chain employs TRBV28 and TRBJ2-7; D gene ambiguous. V lost 3 bases and J 4 bases, leaving 7 bases between the germline ends. From germline, CDR1 is MDHEN and CDR2 SYDVKM. CDR3 length: 12 amino acids. The CDR3 here is CASSFSRYEQYF. Here the CDR3 DNA reads TGTGCCAGCAGTTTTAGCCGTTACGAGCAGTACTTC.

V and J are TRBV4-2 and TRBJ2-7; 9 nucleotides align to TRBD2. CDR1 and CDR2 from the germline V gene are LGHNA and YNFKEQ. The CDR3 loop spans 16 amino acids. The ends lost 0 bases at V and 0 bases at J; junction bases unmatched: 3. The CDR3 DNA is TGTGCCAGCAGCCAAGATCTTAGCGGGAGCTCCTACGAGCAGTACTTC. As protein: CASSQDLSGSSYEQYF.

The rearrangement uses TRBV11-3 and TRBJ2-7; 7 nucleotides agree with TRBD1. The CDR3 consists of 15 residues. In germline, CDR1 is SGHNT, CDR2 YENEEA. Trimming at V came to 1 base and at J to 5 bases, leaving 8 bases not matched to a gene. The DNA of the CDR3 is TGTGCCAGCAGCTTAGGGGGACAGATAAGTAACGAGCAGTACTTC. Translation gives CASSLGGQISNEQYF.

J is TRBJ2-1 and V is TRBV5-1, with 9 bases aligning to TRBD1. The CDR3 covers 14 residues. Looked up from germline, CDR1 is SGHRS and CDR2 is YFSETQ. V lost 5 bases to trimming and J lost 7 bases; unmatched junction nucleotides: 7. CDR3 DNA: TGCGCCAGCAGACCGGGACAGGGTAGAAATGAGCAGTTCTTC. Its translation is CASRPGQGRNEQFF.

The rearrangement links TRBV9 to TRBJ1-3, with 7 bases aligning to TRBD1. Germline CDR1 is SGDLS and CDR2 is YYNGEE. V dropped 3 bases and J dropped 5; count of bases not matched to a gene: 11. The length of the CDR3 is 16 residues. The CDR3 sequence is CASSADPRQGRNTIYF. CDR3 nucleotide sequence: TGTGCCAGCAGCGCCGATCCGAGACAGGGTCGAAACACCATATATTTT.

This chain links TRBV7-3 with TRBJ2-2; D uncertain. V shed 1 base and J shed 2 bases, with 11 bases lying between them. CDR3 length: 16 residues. CDR1 and CDR2 (germline): SGHTA, FQGTGA. DNA of the CDR3: TGTGCCAGCAGCTTAAGTCGCGCCCTTAACACCGGGGAGCTGTTTTTT. Protein sequence: CASSLSRALNTGELFF.

J is TRBJ2-2 and V is TRBV13, with D possibly being TRBD2 (6 bases). The CDR3 runs 14 residues. CDR1 and CDR2 (germline): PRHDT, FYEKMQ (reference sequence). Trimming took 9 bases from V and 7 from J, leaving 18 bases between them. CDR3 residues: CASSSGTGRGELFF. In DNA, the CDR3 is TGTGCCAGTTCCTCCGGGACTGGGCGCGGGGAGCTGTTTTTT.

The rearrangement joins TRBV5-5 to TRBJ1-1; D gene uncertain. Between the trimmed V and J ends, which lost 0 bases and 1 base, there was a span of 19 bases. Germline loops: CDR1 SGHKS, CDR2 YYEKEE (reference sequence). This CDR3 is built from 18 residues. CDR3: CASSLAPSVAGENTEAFF. The DNA of the CDR3 is TGTGCCAGCAGCTTGGCCCCCTCAGTTGCGGGAGAGAACACTGAAGCTTTCTTT. The full variable domain, rest sourced from reference TRBV5-5 and TRBJ1-1, is DAGVTQSPTHLIKTRGQQVTLRCSPISGHKSVSWYQQVLGQGPQFIFQYYEKEERGRGNFPDRFSARQFPNYSSELNVNALLLGDSALYLCASSLAPSVAGENTEAFFGQGTRLTVV.

V gene TRBV3-1 (or the pseudogene TRBV3-2) combines with J gene TRBJ1-3, with D possibly TRBD1 on 5 matching bases. This CDR3 has 16 amino acids. Germline V gene sequence: CDR1 LGHDT, CDR2 YNNKEL (reference sequence). The V gene lost 4 bases and the J gene lost 1 base, with 14 bases spanning the gap. CDR3 protein: CASSRALQASGNTIYF. The CDR3 DNA sequence: TGTGCCAGCAGCCGGGCCCTACAGGCATCTGGAAACACCATATATTTT.

The DNA for the CDR3 is TGTGCCAGCAGGGACAGTGGGGGATATAATTCACCCCTCCACTTT. The encoded protein is CASRDSGGYNSPLHF. The chain employs TRBV2 and TRBJ1-6; TRBD1 might be the D (6 bases). Per germline, CDR1 SNHLY and CDR2 FYNNEI. This CDR3 is 15 amino acids long. V lost 6 bases, J lost 4 bases, and 13 bases lay in between.

This chain links TRBV12-3 or TRBV12-4 with TRBJ1-3; D uncertain. The CDR3 spans 12 residues. The V end was cut by 6 bases, the J end by 2 bases, with 5 bases between. The DNA of the CDR3 is TGTGCCAGCAGCCTTCCTGGAAACACCATATATTTT. This encodes CASSLPGNTIYF.

The chain links TRBV15 to TRBJ2-1, with 14 nucleotides matching TRBD2. Trimming removed 1 base from V and 2 bases from J; junction bases left unmatched: 10. The CDR3 is 20 residues long. In germline, CDR1 is LNHNV, CDR2 YYDKDF (reference sequence). The CDR3 DNA reads as TGTGCCACCAGCAGAGGCAGACTAGCGGGAGGGTCCACTGCCTACAATGAGCAGTTCTTC. It is translated as CATSRGRLAGGSTAYNEQFF.

The CDR3 protein is CASSQDETSGRAKQYF. The CDR3, as DNA: TGCGCCAGCAGCCAAGACGAGACTAGCGGGAGGGCCAAGCAGTACTTC. V is TRBV4-3 and J is TRBJ2-7, with 14 bases matching TRBD2. This CDR3 spans 16 amino acids. CDR1 is LGHNA and CDR2 is YSLEER in the germline V gene. V trimming: 0 bases; J trimming: 8 bases; junction bases outside the gene matches: 6.

The chain has TRBV27 and TRBJ1-6, with D possibly being TRBD1 (5 bases). This CDR3 is 15 amino acids long. Germline V gene sequence: CDR1 MNHEY, CDR2 SMNVEV (reference sequence). Trimming pared 7 bases from V and 14 bases from J, leaving 24 bases between. The chain's CDR3 is CASKGPFTPPTTLHF. CDR3 nucleotide sequence: TGTGCCAGCAAGGGGCCGTTCACCCCTCCTACAACCCTCCACTTT.

The chain couples TRBV11-3 to TRBJ1-1; D ambiguous. From germline, CDR1 is SGHNT and CDR2 YENEEA. This CDR3 has 13 amino acids. Deletions cut 0 bases from V and 4 bases from J, with 6 bases between. The CDR3 loop reads CASSLDSSTEAFF. The DNA of the CDR3 is TGTGCCAGCAGCTTAGATTCATCCACTGAAGCTTTCTTT.

This rearrangement joins TRBV9 to TRBJ1-3; no clear D gene. The germline V gene has CDR1 SGDLS and CDR2 YYNGEE. The CDR3 extends over 16 amino acids. V lost 3 bases to trimming and J lost 0 bases, with 13 bases between them. The CDR3 loop is CASSAGGSRSGNTIYF. The CDR3 nucleotides are TGTGCCAGCAGCGCCGGAGGGAGCCGCTCTGGAAACACCATATATTTT.

V gene TRBV19 combines with J gene TRBJ2-3; D might be TRBD2 (6 bases). Trimming took 5 bases from V and 5 from J, leaving 26 bases between them. CDR1 and CDR2 from the germline V gene are LNHDA and SQIVND (reference sequence). The CDR3 covers 18 residues. CDR3: CASSPPSSTGTGGDTQYF. CDR3 nucleotides: TGTGCCAGTAGTCCACCGTCCAGTACCGGGACTGGGGGAGATACGCAGTATTTT.

The chain is built from TRBV7-9 and TRBJ1-5; 8 bases are shared with TRBD1. Germline CDR1 SEHNR, CDR2 FQNEAQ (reference sequence). J lost 3 bases, V lost 0 bases, and 7 bases had no gene match. The CDR3 is made up of 17 amino acids. CDR3 sequence: CASSLAYRTGYNQPQHF. The CDR3 DNA sequence: TGTGCCAGCAGCTTAGCATACAGGACAGGGTACAATCAGCCCCAGCATTTT.

The J gene is TRBJ2-2, the V gene TRBV7-3; D may be TRBD2 (8 bases). V was clipped by 6 bases and J by 5 bases, with 19 bases between them. In germline, CDR1 is SGHTA, CDR2 FQGTGA. The CDR3 is 16 amino acids. CDR3 in DNA: TGTGCCAGCAGGCCCTCGGGAGGGGGCGGGACCGGGGAGCTGTTTTTT. Amino acids: CASRPSGGGGTGELFF.

This rearrangement joins TRBV18 to TRBJ1-2, with TRBD1 identical over 7 bases. The CDR3 spans 16 residues. Germline-derived CDR1 and CDR2 are KGHSH and LQKENI. Trimming at V came to 1 base and at J to 2 bases, leaving 7 bases not matched to a gene. The CDR3: CASSPLRTGENYGYTF. DNA of the CDR3: TGTGCCAGCTCACCACTGCGAACAGGGGAAAACTATGGCTACACCTTC.

As for this clone: The limits of the CDR3 on the DNA are not certain, so only TCRdb's listed CDR3 is given. The chain uses TRBV7-5 and TRBJ1-5; TRBD1, the table's D call, was not compared with the DNA. TRBV7-5 is a listed pseudogene. The CDR3 spans 16 amino acids, including both terminal residues. CDR3 protein: CVRSCPWGQGIEPQHF.

This clone was seen a handful of times. The chain is built from TRBV6-5 and TRBJ1-2; 11 bases map to TRBD1. Germline CDR1 is MNHEY and CDR2 is SVGAGI. This CDR3 comprises 13 residues. Trimming cost V 11 bases and J 8 bases; bases outside gene matches: 10. DNA of the CDR3: TGTGCCGGTTCTCCGGGACAGGGGGGAGGCTACACCTTC. Encoded protein: CAGSPGQGGGYTF.

This chain uses TRBV7-8 with TRBJ2-1; D possibly corresponds to TRBD2 (6 bases). V shed 7 bases and J shed 7 bases, with 8 bases lying between them. Germline loops: CDR1 SGHVS, CDR2 FQNEAQ. The CDR3 consists of 11 residues. The CDR3 nucleotides are TGTGCCAGCAACCGGGAGAATGAGCAGTTCTTC. This encodes CASNRENEQFF. Full variable domain (missing parts from reference TRBV7-8 and TRBJ2-1): GAGVSQSPRYKVAKRGQDVALRCDPISGHVSLFWYQQALGQGPEFLTYFQNEAQLDKSGLPSDRFFAERPEGSVSTLKIQRTQQEDSAVYLCASNRENEQFFGPGTRLTVL.

The chain has TRBV7-8 and TRBJ1-5; a weak D match, TRBD1 (5 bases). Germline assignment: CDR1 SGHVS and CDR2 FQNEAQ. This CDR3 is built from 13 residues. Between the trimmed V and J ends, which lost 8 bases and 6 bases, there was a span of 14 bases. CDR3 in DNA: TGTGCCAGCTCGCAGGGTCGGAGTCAGCCCCAGCATTTT. Translation: CASSQGRSQPQHF. Supplemented by reference TRBV7-8 and TRBJ1-5, the full variable domain reads GAGVSQSPRYKVAKRGQDVALRCDPISGHVSLFWYQQALGQGPEFLTYFQNEAQLDKSGLPSDRFFAERPEGSVSTLKIQRTQQEDSAVYLCASSQGRSQPQHFGDGTRLSIL.

This chain links TRBV27 with TRBJ1-2; a weak D match, TRBD1 (6 bases). Germline V gives CDR1 MNHEY, CDR2 SMNVEV (reference sequence). The CDR3 is made up of 14 amino acids. Trimming pared 6 bases from V and 8 bases from J, leaving 19 bases between. The CDR3 DNA sequence: TGTGCCAGCAGCAGGGGAAGGGGTAACTGGGGCTACACCTTC. Its protein product is CASSRGRGNWGYTF.

V and J are TRBV2 and TRBJ1-1, with D maybe TRBD1 (5 bases). V lost 7 bases, J lost 2 bases, and 11 bases lay in between. The CDR3 has 13 residues. Germline V lookup: CDR1 SNHLY, CDR2 FYNNEI. CDR3 sequence (DNA): TGTGCCAGCAACATGGGGGGTAACACTGAAGCTTTCTTT. It translates to CASNMGGNTEAFF.

The chain recombines TRBV6-2 or TRBV6-3 with TRBJ2-7; TRBD2 matches 8 bases. The germline gives CDR1 MNHEY, CDR2 SVGEGT. CDR3 size: 18 residues. V trimming: 5 bases; J trimming: 4 bases; junction bases outside the gene matches: 19. The CDR3 DNA follows: TGTGCCAGCAGTCCGGGACTAGAGCATGCCCGTTCAAAATACGAGCAGTACTTC. Translation: CASSPGLEHARSKYEQYF.

This chain connects TRBV4-3 to TRBJ1-3; no reliable D call. This CDR3 is 15 amino acids long. Deletions cut 0 bases from V and 0 bases from J, with 6 bases between. Germline-derived CDR1 and CDR2 are LGHNA and YSLEER. CDR3 bases: TGCGCCAGCAGCCAAGAGGCGGGCTCTGGAAACACCATATATTTT. It codes for CASSQEAGSGNTIYF.

The chain combines TRBV18 with TRBJ1-3, with 10 bases aligning to TRBD1. The CDR3 covers 18 residues. Germline trimming cut 2 bases from V and 1 base from J; bases unmatched to any gene: 8. Germline CDR1 reads KGHSH; CDR2 reads LQKENI. This CDR3 is CASSPNSPGQGSGNTIYF. CDR3 sequence (DNA): TGTGCCAGCTCACCAAATTCCCCGGGACAGGGGTCTGGAAACACCATATATTTT.